Included here is one TCR beta chain sequence, with context. A much bigger clone sits one base away, suggesting this may be a read error. Method: immunoSEQ multiplex PCR; TCRdb's copy keeps in-frame clones and lacks some. The sample consists of about 29,000 clones, around 85% of them appearing once. The data are from a study of blood T cell repertoires in COVID-19. This CDR3 has 14 amino acids. Losses at the gene ends were 6 bases for V and 4 bases for J; bases not matched to a gene: 6. CDR1 LNHDA and CDR2 SQIVND come from the germline V gene (reference sequence). This TCR was recovered from a human donor with active COVID-19. The donor label of this sample is uncertain. The genes are TRBV19 and TRBJ1-2, with TRBD1 identical over 9 bases. Sequenced material: peripheral blood. CDR3 nucleotide sequence: TGTGCCAGTAGGGACCGGGACAGGGCCTATGGCTACACCTTC. Encoded protein: CASRDRDRAYGYTF.